This record looks at one T cell receptor (beta chain) sequence and its context. The sample is drawn from a study of regulatory T cells in long-lasting Graves disease. Study-level information: Newly diagnosed Graves' patients had under 3 months of antithyroid drugs.

Trimming left V 4 bases short and J 0 bases short, with 14 bases between. CDR3 size: 16 residues. The germline gives CDR1 SGDLS, CDR2 YYNGEE. For TCR beta, libraries came from iRepertoire HTBI primers and Arm-PCR of CDR3 regions. Each CDR3 protein gets one entry after TCRdb re-called the multiplex PCR reads with MiXCR. The profile shows approximately 560,000 distinct CDR3 sequences, about 16% of them singletons. Time point of the sample: newly diagnosed GD, antithyroid drugs for less than 3 months. From PBMCs, RNA was extracted and then used to make the TCR library. The same specimen was also included in a second study, on T cells in Graves' hyperthyroidism and ophthalmopathy. That source adds: Those with hyperthyroidism were 18 to 65 years old, newly diagnosed, and ill for under 2 months. Every diagnosis used clinical symptoms, serum thyroxine and TRAb, thyroid ultrasound and orbital computed tomography. The blood repertoire included most of the expanded thyroid clonotypes above 0.001.

The starting material was peripheral blood mononuclear cells (PBMCs), obtained at new diagnosis, from a patient treated with antithyroid drugs. The chain uses TRBV9 and TRBJ2-1; weak D call: TRBD2 (5 bases). This receptor was taken from a man aged 18 to 29 with Graves disease. The CDR3 protein is CASSLSGPSSYNEQFF. In DNA, the CDR3 is TGTGCCAGCAGCTTGAGCGGACCCAGCTCCTACAATGAGCAGTTCTTC.